This TCR beta chain stems from a study of blood T cell repertoires in COVID-19. As for the study in general: Samples came from the United States, Italy and Spain, spanning acute and convalescent COVID-19.

As originally analysed: Reference gene primers were amplified, and this amplification served to estimate nucleated cell counts. The repertoire was sequenced with immunoSEQ multiplex PCR; TCRdb's copy has only in-frame clones and lacks some. V, J and clone size derive from that table, while D and trimming were established from the DNA sequence. Of approximately 140,000 clones listed, approximately 86% were seen once; the top ten hold 1.5%. This clonotype was sampled from a woman aged 60-75 years with acute or convalescent COVID-19. The specimen sequenced was peripheral blood.

The CDR3 region has the DNA TGTGCCAGCAGAAGCGATACCCGGACAGGGCTACAGCCCCAGCATTTT. Amino acid sequence: CASRSDTRTGLQPQHF. The genes are TRBV4-2 and TRBJ1-5; 8 nucleotides agree with TRBD1. Germline CDR1 is LGHNA and CDR2 is YNFKEQ. The CDR3 sequence is 16 residues long. The junction had 14 bases not matched to a gene; V was cut back by 6 bases and J by 7 bases.